The 16 T cell receptor beta chains presented below share a single source sample, sequenced in a study of shared T cell receptors in the human thymus. Data came from immunoSEQ multiplex PCR; TCRdb stores just in-frame clones and leaves some out. This sample has approximately 730,000 clones, with 80% to 90% found just once. The same sample was also used in a study of human thymus T cells.

The sequenced material came from thymocytes. The source is a girl under two years old with a congenital heart defect.

This sequence joins TRBV27 and TRBJ1-5; TRBD1 aligns across 8 bases. The germline V gene encodes CDR1 MNHEY and CDR2 SMNVEV (reference sequence). The CDR3 runs to 16 residues. Losses at the gene ends were 4 bases for V and 5 bases for J; bases not matched to a gene: 10. CDR3 DNA sequence: TGTGCCAGCAGTTCACAACAGGACAGGGAGGATCAGCCCCAGCATTTT. Its translation: CASSSQQDREDQPQHF.

The chain combines TRBV6-6 with TRBJ2-3; 9 bases align to TRBD1. Germline CDR1 reads MNHNY; CDR2 reads SVGAGI (reference sequence). The CDR3 consists of 16 residues. The V and J ends lost 4 bases and 2 bases, in that order; junction bases with no gene match: 7. The CDR3 spells CASSFPRDRDTDTQYF. The CDR3 DNA sequence: TGTGCCAGCAGTTTCCCCCGGGACAGGGACACAGATACGCAGTATTTT.

The DNA for the CDR3 is TGTGCCAGCAGTGACTCGGGAGGGGGGCCCACAACCTACGAGCAGTACTTC. It translates to CASSDSGGGPTTYEQYF. The chain combines TRBV6-4 with TRBJ2-7, with D perhaps matching TRBD2 (7 bases). Per the germline V gene, CDR1 is MRHNA and CDR2 is SNTAGT. With 0 bases removed from V and 2 bases from J, the gap between germline ends came to 17 bases. The CDR3 extends over 17 amino acids.

This chain uses TRBV5-1 with TRBJ2-7; 11 bases align to TRBD1. J was trimmed by 7 bases and V by 4 bases; bases with no gene match: 10. CDR3 length equals 15 residues. Per germline, CDR1 SGHRS and CDR2 YFSETQ. The CDR3 DNA is TGCGCCAGCAGCACCCGGGGACAGGGGGTTTGGGAGCAGTACTTC. Protein product: CASSTRGQGVWEQYF.

The rearrangement links TRBV30 to TRBJ1-3; 10 nucleotides line up with TRBD1. There are 13 residues in the CDR3. Trimming cost V 5 bases and J 8 bases; bases outside gene matches: 6. Germline CDR1 GTSNPN, CDR2 SVGIG (reference sequence). CDR3 protein: CAWQDRGTDTIYF. The CDR3 DNA reads as TGTGCCTGGCAGGACAGGGGGACGGACACCATATATTTT. The variable domain in full, with the rest retrieved from reference TRBV30 and TRBJ1-3, is SQTIHQWPATLVQPVGSPLSLECTVEGTSNPNLYWYRQAAGRGLQLLFYSVGIGQISSEVPQNLSASRPQDRQFILSSKKLLLSDSGFYLCAWQDRGTDTIYFGEGSWLTVV.

The J gene is TRBJ2-3, the V gene TRBV18; 9 positions match TRBD2. Per the germline V gene, CDR1 is KGHSH and CDR2 is LQKENI. The CDR3 has 15 amino acids. With V trimmed by 1 base and J by 1 base, 0 bases remained unmatched. The CDR3 DNA reads as TGTGCCAGCTCACCACGCGGGGGGGGCACAGATACGCAGTATTTT. Its protein product is CASSPRGGGTDTQYF.

On this clone: The junction does not match germline at one end; this may be a read error. The chain links TRBV7-7 to TRBJ2-5, with 11 nucleotides matching TRBD1. This CDR3 comprises 17 residues. Germline CDR1 SSHAT, CDR2 FNYEAQ (reference sequence). The chain's CDR3 is CASSLERGDRGKETQYF. The CDR3 DNA reads TGTGCTAGCAGCTTAGAAAGGGGGGACAGGGGGAAAGAGACCCAGTACTTC.

The J gene is TRBJ1-5, the V gene TRBV6-1, with D possibly being TRBD1 (5 bases). Germline loops: CDR1 MNHNS, CDR2 SASEGT. The V end lost 3 bases, the J end lost 0 bases, and 15 bases lay between the germline ends. This CDR3 has 17 residues. The CDR3 DNA is TGTGCCAGCAGTGATGGGGGGGTGGACGGTAGCAATCAGCCCCAGCATTTT. Residues: CASSDGGVDGSNQPQHF.

The rearrangement links TRBV5-5 to TRBJ1-5, with 7 bases lining up with TRBD1. Germline V gene lookup returns CDR1 SGHKS and CDR2 YYEKEE (reference sequence). With V trimmed by 0 bases and J by 4 bases, 4 bases remained unmatched. This CDR3 spans 15 amino acids. As DNA, the CDR3 is TGTGCCAGCAGCTTGGGGAACAGGGGTAATCAGCCCCAGCATTTT. Protein: CASSLGNRGNQPQHF.

This clone was recorded once. This chain uses TRBV27 with TRBJ2-7; 11 bases are shared with TRBD1. CDR1 and CDR2 (germline): MNHEY, SMNVEV (reference sequence). Trimming took 6 bases from V and 1 from J; bases not matched to a gene: 17. The CDR3 consists of 19 residues. CDR3 nucleotides: TGTGCCAGCAGCCCATCCGGCCGGGACAGGGGGAGAGGTTCCTACGAGCAGTACTTC. It encodes CASSPSGRDRGRGSYEQYF.

This clone appeared a single time. The V call is TRBV7-8, the J call TRBJ2-3, with 12 bases that match TRBD2. V was clipped by 6 bases and J by 2 bases; unmatched bases: 15. Germline V gene lookup returns CDR1 SGHVS and CDR2 FQNEAQ. CDR3 length: 19 amino acids. CDR3 loop: CASSRMASGGAWVTDTQYF. CDR3 coding DNA: TGTGCCAGCAGTCGAATGGCTAGCGGGGGGGCCTGGGTCACAGATACGCAGTATTTT. Filled out from reference TRBV7-8 and TRBJ2-3, the complete variable domain reads GAGVSQSPRYKVAKRGQDVALRCDPISGHVSLFWYQQALGQGPEFLTYFQNEAQLDKSGLPSDRFFAERPEGSVSTLKIQRTQQEDSAVYLCASSRMASGGAWVTDTQYFGPGTRLTVL.

The chain employs TRBV5-6 and TRBJ1-2; D is possibly TRBD1 (5 bases). Per the germline V gene, CDR1 is SGHDT and CDR2 is YYEEEE. Deletions cut 2 bases from V and 8 bases from J, with 13 bases between. The CDR3 is 13 amino acids. The CDR3 is CASSLDSQRGYTF. The CDR3 region has the DNA TGTGCCAGCAGCTTAGACAGCCAACGGGGCTACACCTTC.

J is TRBJ1-2 and V is TRBV2; 7 bases align to TRBD1. This CDR3 region has 16 residues. The V gene end was trimmed by 3 bases and the J gene end by 4 bases; junction bases not matched to a gene: 11. The V gene's germline CDR1 is SNHLY and CDR2 FYNNEI. The CDR3 protein is CASSEPGTGDSYGYTF. As DNA, the CDR3 is TGTGCCAGCAGTGAGCCAGGTACTGGGGACAGCTATGGCTACACCTTC.

This clone appeared a single time. This chain joins TRBV30 and TRBJ1-1; 7 bases line up with TRBD1. V shed 3 bases and J 3 bases; nucleotides not matched to a gene: 7. The length of the CDR3 is 14 residues. Germline V gene sequence: CDR1 GTSNPN, CDR2 SVGIG (reference sequence). For the CDR3, the DNA is TGTGCCTGGAGGGCCGGACAGGACCACACTGAAGCTTTCTTT. It specifies CAWRAGQDHTEAFF.

This chain links TRBV7-4 with TRBJ2-5; no clear D gene. Trimming removed 2 bases at V and 5 bases at J, with 3 bases between. The CDR3 contains 11 residues. Germline V gives CDR1 SGHVT, CDR2 SQSDAQ. CDR3 protein: CASSLLETQYF. CDR3 bases: TGTGCCAGCAGCTTACTTGAGACCCAGTACTTC.

This chain uses TRBV15 with TRBJ1-1, with D perhaps TRBD1 (6 bases). Germline V gene data show CDR1 as LNHNV and CDR2 as YYDKDF (reference sequence). CDR3 length equals 12 residues. Trimming removed 1 base from V and 10 bases from J, with 10 bases in between. The CDR3, as DNA: TGTGCCACCAGCAGAGGAGCCAGGGGAGCTTTCTTT. Translation gives CATSRGARGAFF.